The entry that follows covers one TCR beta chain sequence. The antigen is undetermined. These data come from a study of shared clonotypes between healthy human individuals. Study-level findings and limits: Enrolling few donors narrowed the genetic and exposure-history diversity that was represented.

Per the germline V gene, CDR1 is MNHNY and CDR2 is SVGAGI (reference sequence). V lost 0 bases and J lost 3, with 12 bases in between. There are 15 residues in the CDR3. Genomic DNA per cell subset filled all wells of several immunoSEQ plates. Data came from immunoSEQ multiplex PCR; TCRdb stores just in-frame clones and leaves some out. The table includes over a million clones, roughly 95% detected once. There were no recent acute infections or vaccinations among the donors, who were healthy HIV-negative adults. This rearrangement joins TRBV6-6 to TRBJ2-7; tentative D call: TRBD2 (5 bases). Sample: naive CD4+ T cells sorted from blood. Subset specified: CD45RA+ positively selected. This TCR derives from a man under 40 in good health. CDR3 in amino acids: CASSYSNRGGYEQYF. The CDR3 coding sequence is TGTGCCAGCAGTTACTCGAACCGCGGAGGCTACGAGCAGTACTTC.